This TCR beta chain was sequenced during a study of CD8 T cells in Susac syndrome. Deletions cut 4 bases from V and 7 bases from J, with 10 bases between. CDR1 and CDR2 (germline): MNHEY, SVGAGI. CDR3 size: 13 residues. The RNA, about 0.5 to 1 ug, was put through reverse transcription using random hexamers. TCRdb passed the immunoSEQ multiplex PCR reads through MiXCR, listing each CDR3 protein once. The table lists a few hundred thousand distinct CDR3 sequences, 85% to 95% of them singletons. Patients with Susac syndrome showed fulfilment of recently defined diagnostic criteria for definite or probable disease.

The clonotype comes from a human donor with Susac syndrome. The sequenced material came from CD4+ T cells from PBMCs. V usage is TRBV6-5 and J usage is TRBJ1-4; D is perhaps TRBD1 (5 bases). The CDR3 reads CASSFGHREKLFF. The CDR3 DNA follows: TGTGCCAGCAGTTTCGGACACCGTGAAAAACTGTTTTTT.